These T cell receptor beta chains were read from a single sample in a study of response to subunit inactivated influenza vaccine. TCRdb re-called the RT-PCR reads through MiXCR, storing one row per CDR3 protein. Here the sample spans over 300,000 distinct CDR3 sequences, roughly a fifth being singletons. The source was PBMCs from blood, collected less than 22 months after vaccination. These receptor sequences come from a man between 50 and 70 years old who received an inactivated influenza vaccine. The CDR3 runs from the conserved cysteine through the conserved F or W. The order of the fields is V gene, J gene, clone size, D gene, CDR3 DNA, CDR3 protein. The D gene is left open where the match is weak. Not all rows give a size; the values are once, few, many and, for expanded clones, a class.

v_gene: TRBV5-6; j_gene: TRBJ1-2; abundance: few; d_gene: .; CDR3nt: TGTGCCAGCAGCTTTTATGGCAGATTGGGTGGCTACACCTTC; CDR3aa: CASSFYGRLGGYTF
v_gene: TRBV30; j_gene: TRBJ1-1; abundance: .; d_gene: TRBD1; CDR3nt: TGTGCCTGGTGCGACAGGGCCACTGAAGCTTTCTTT; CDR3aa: CAWCDRATEAFF
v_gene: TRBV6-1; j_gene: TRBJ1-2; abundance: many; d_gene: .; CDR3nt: TGTGCCAGCAGTGACCAGGGCATGGCAAGGGCCTACTATGGCTACACCTTC; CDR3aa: CASSDQGMARAYYGYTF
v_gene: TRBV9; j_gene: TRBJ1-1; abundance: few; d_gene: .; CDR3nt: TGTGCCAGCAGCGTAGAGGGGAACACTGAAGCTTTCTTT; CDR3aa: CASSVEGNTEAFF
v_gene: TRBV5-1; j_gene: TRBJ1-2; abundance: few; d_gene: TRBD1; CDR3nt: TGCGCCAGCAGCCCGGCGACAGGGAACTATGGCTACACCTTC; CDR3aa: CASSPATGNYGYTF
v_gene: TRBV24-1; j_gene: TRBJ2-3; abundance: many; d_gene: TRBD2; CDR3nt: TGTGCCACCAGTGACCCACTGGGACTAGCGGGGGGCGATACGCAGTATTTT; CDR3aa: CATSDPLGLAGGDTQYF
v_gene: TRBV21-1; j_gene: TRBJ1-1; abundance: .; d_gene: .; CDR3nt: TGTGCCAGCAGCAAAGGGGATCGGGGAGAAGCTTTCTTT; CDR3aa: CASSKGDRGEAFF
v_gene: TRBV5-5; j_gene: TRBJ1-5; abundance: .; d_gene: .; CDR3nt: TGTGCCAGCAGCCCGGGGGGCGGGGGCAATCAGCCCCAGCATTTT; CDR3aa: CASSPGGGGNQPQHF
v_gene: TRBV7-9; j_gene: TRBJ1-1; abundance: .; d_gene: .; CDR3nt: TGTGCCAGCATAAAAATAGACACAATCAACACTGAAGCTTTCTTT; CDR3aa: CASIKIDTINTEAFF
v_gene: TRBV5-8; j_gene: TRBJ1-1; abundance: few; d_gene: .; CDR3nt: TGTGCCAGCAGCTTGTTTCGGGGTTTGAACACTGAAGCTTTCTTT; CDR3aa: CASSLFRGLNTEAFF
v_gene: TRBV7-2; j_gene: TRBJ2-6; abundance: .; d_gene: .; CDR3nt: TGTGCCAGCAGCCACAAAGGAAACTCTGGGGCCAACGTCCTGACTTTC; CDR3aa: CASSHKGNSGANVLTF
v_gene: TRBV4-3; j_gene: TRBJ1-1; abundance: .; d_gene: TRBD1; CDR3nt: TGCGCCAGCAGCAAAGGGGAGGGGGCGGCGAACACTGAAGCTTTCTTT; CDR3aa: CASSKGEGAANTEAFF
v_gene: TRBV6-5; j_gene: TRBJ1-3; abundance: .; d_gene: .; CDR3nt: TGTGCCAGCAGTTACTCGAGGGGACGAAGCTCTGGAAACACCATATATTTT; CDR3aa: CASSYSRGRSSGNTIYF
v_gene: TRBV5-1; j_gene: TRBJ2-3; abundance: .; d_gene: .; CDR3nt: TGCGCCAGCCAACAGAACACAGATACGCAGTATTTT; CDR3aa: CASQQNTDTQYF
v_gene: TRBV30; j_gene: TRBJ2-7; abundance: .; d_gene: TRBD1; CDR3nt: TGTGCCTGGAGTGTCGGACAGGGTGATTTCGAGCAGTACTTC; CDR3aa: CAWSVGQGDFEQYF
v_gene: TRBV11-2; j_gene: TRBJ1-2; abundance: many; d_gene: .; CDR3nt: TGTGCCAGCAGGTCCCCGGGACTGCGATGGAATGGCTACACCTTC; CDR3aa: CASRSPGLRWNGYTF
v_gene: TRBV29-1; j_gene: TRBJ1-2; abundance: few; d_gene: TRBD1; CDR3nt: TGCAGCGTTGGTGTGGGACAGTACTATGGCTACACCTTC; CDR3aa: CSVGVGQYYGYTF
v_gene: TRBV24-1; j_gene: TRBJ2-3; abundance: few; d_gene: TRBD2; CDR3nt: TGTGCCACCAGTTCCCATCGTTATGGGACTAGCGGGAGCACAGATACGCAGTATTTT; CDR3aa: CATSSHRYGTSGSTDTQYF
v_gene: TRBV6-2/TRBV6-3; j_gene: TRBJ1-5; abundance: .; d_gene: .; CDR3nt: TGTGCCAGCAGTTGGCCAGGGGCGGGCAATCAGCCCCAGCATTTT; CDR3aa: CASSWPGAGNQPQHF
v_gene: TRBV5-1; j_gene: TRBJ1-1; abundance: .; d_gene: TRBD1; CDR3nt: TGCGCCAGCAGCTTTCAGGGGGAGACTGAAGCTTTCTTT; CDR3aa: CASSFQGETEAFF
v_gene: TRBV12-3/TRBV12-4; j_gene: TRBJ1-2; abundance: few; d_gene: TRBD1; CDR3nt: TGTGCCAGCAGTCCTACCCCCGGGACAGGGGGCGGTGGTGGCTACACCTTC; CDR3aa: CASSPTPGTGGGGGYTF
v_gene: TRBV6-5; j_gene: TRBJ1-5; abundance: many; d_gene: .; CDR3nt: TGTGCCAGCAGTTACCTTGACAGCTACAATCAGCCCCAGCATTTT; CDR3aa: CASSYLDSYNQPQHF
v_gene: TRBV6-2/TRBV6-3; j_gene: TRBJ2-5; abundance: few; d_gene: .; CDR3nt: TGTGCCAGCAAGGCCCCGAGGTTCCAAGAGACCCAGTACTTC; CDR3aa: CASKAPRFQETQYF
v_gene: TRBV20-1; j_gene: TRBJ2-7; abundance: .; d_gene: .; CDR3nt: TGCAGTGCTAGAGGTCAGGGAGTGTACGAGCAGTACTTC; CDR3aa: CSARGQGVYEQYF
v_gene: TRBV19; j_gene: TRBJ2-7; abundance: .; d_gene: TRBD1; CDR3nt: TGTGCCAGTAGAGCCGGGACAGGGATTAGCGAGCAGTACTTC; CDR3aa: CASRAGTGISEQYF
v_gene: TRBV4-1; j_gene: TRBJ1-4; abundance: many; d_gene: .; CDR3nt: TGCGCCAGCAGCCAAGATGGGCAGGGGCGAGGAAAACTGTTTTTT; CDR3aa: CASSQDGQGRGKLFF
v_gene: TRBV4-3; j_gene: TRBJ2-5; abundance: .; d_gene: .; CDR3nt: TGCGCCAGCAGCCAAGCTGTCGGCAGGCAAGAGACCCAGTACTTC; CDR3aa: CASSQAVGRQETQYF
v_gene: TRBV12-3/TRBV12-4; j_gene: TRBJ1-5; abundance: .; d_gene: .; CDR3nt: TGTGCCAGCACAGGTGACGAGGGGCCTAGCAATCAGCCCCAGCATTTT; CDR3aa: CASTGDEGPSNQPQHF
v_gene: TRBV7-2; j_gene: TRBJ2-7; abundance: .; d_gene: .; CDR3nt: TGTGCCAGCAGCCCGAGGGGAGGGGGCGCCTACGAGCAGTACTTC; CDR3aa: CASSPRGGGAYEQYF
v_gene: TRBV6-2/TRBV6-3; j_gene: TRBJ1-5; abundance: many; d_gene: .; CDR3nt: TGTGCCAGCAGTTACTCGTTTGGACAGCGACGAAATCAGCCCCAGCATTTT; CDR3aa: CASSYSFGQRRNQPQHF
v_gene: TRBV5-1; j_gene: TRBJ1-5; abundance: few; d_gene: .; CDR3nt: TGCGCCAGCAGCGTTAACAGTGGGAGCAATCAGCCCCAGCATTTT; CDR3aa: CASSVNSGSNQPQHF
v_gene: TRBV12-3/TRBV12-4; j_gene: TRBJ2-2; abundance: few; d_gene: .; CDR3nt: TGTGCCAGCAGTTTAGGCGGGGCCGGAAACACCGGGGAGCTGTTTTTT; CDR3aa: CASSLGGAGNTGELFF